A single sample gave rise to the 24 T cell receptor beta chains below, sequenced in a study of blood T cell repertoires in COVID-19. This table comes from immunoSEQ multiplex PCR, and its TCRdb copy is limited to in-frame clones, with some not included. The sample lists around 250,000 clones; approximately 80% were seen once. The sequencing sample was made of peripheral blood. The source is a woman of 80 years or more with acute or convalescent COVID-19.

J is TRBJ1-6 and V is TRBV5-1, with TRBD1 matching 10 bases. J gave up 9 bases and V 5 bases, and 17 bases lay outside the gene matches. The CDR3 extends over 18 amino acids. Germline loops: CDR1 SGHRS, CDR2 YFSETQ. In DNA form, the CDR3 reads TGCGCCAGCAGTCAGAACCCAAAGACAGGGGGCTCGGGTTCACCCCTCCACTTT. It specifies CASSQNPKTGGSGSPLHF.

The chain recombines TRBV12-5 with TRBJ1-3; D may be TRBD1 (6 bases). The CDR3 consists of 15 residues. Trimming cost V 4 bases and J 0 bases, with 10 bases left between them. CDR1 is LGHNT, CDR2 FRNRAP, per germline. The CDR3 region is CASGSSQGSGNTIYF. As DNA, the CDR3 is TGTGCTAGTGGTTCCTCACAGGGCTCTGGAAACACCATATATTTT.

This chain links TRBV6-1 with TRBJ1-6; TRBD1 is a possible D gene (6 bases). The CDR3 is 16 amino acids. Germline-derived CDR1 and CDR2 are MNHNS and SASEGT. Trimming shortened V by 3 bases and J by 4 bases, and 13 bases separated the two germline ends. CDR3 DNA sequence: TGTGCCAGCAGTGATGGAGGACAGTCGTATAATTCACCCCTCCACTTT. It is translated as CASSDGGQSYNSPLHF.

The genes are TRBV18 and TRBJ2-7, with 8 bases fitting TRBD2. Per the germline V gene, CDR1 is KGHSH and CDR2 is LQKENI. V gave up 2 bases and J gave up 3 bases; unmatched junction bases: 6. The CDR3 is 15 amino acids. In DNA, the CDR3 is TGTGCCAGCTCACCAACTTTAAGCGGGGGCTACGAGCAGTACTTC. This gives the protein CASSPTLSGGYEQYF. The full variable domain, completed using reference TRBV18 and TRBJ2-7, is NAGVMQNPRHLVRRRGQEARLRCSPMKGHSHVYWYRQLPEEGLKFMVYLQKENIIDESGMPKERFSAEFPKEGPSILRIQQVVRGDSAAYFCASSPTLSGGYEQYFGPGTRLTVT.

The V gene is TRBV5-1, the J gene TRBJ2-5; 7 nucleotides match TRBD1. Trimming cost V 0 bases and J 4 bases; bases outside gene matches: 15. Germline V gene sequence: CDR1 SGHRS, CDR2 YFSETQ. The CDR3 length is 18 residues. CDR3: CASSLVAGGFGSGETQYF. The CDR3, as DNA: TGCGCCAGCAGCTTGGTAGCAGGGGGATTCGGAAGTGGAGAGACCCAGTACTTC.

CDR3 region: CASSYIPGVDGYTF. The CDR3 nucleotides read TGTGCCAGCAGTTACATTCCAGGGGTCGATGGCTACACCTTC. The rearrangement uses TRBV6-6 and TRBJ1-2; TRBD1 might be the D (6 bases). Per the germline V gene, CDR1 is MNHNY and CDR2 is SVGAGI (reference sequence). V was cut by 2 bases and J by 6 bases, with 13 bases left in between. The CDR3 totals 14 residues.

This clone was picked up one time. The chain recombines TRBV5-1 with TRBJ1-1, with a weak D call TRBD1 (5 bases). The germline V and J ends were trimmed by 0 bases and 4 bases, with 13 bases remaining between them. The CDR3 is 15 amino acids. Germline V gene sequence: CDR1 SGHRS, CDR2 YFSETQ. As DNA, the CDR3 is TGCGCCAGCAGCTTGGACGGGACGGGGGGCACTGAAGCTTTCTTT. This gives the protein CASSLDGTGGTEAFF.

The chain employs TRBV7-3 and TRBJ2-1, with D possibly being TRBD1 (6 bases). Trimming cost V 5 bases and J 0 bases, with 11 bases left between them. This CDR3 is 15 amino acids long. CDR1 and CDR2 (germline): SGHTA, FQGTGA. CDR3 in amino acids: CASSIDRSSYNEQFF. In DNA form, the CDR3 reads TGTGCCAGCAGCATTGACAGGAGCTCCTACAATGAGCAGTTCTTC.

V gene TRBV6-1 combines with J gene TRBJ1-5; possibly TRBD1 for D (6 bases). The V gene's germline CDR1 is MNHNS and CDR2 SASEGT. The CDR3 runs to 16 residues. V was trimmed by 2 bases and J by 2 bases, leaving 13 bases between them. The CDR3 spells CASSEITGYGNQPQHF. DNA of the CDR3: TGTGCCAGCAGTGAAATAACAGGGTATGGCAATCAGCCCCAGCATTTT.

The V and J genes are TRBV28 and TRBJ1-6, with 9 nucleotides matching TRBD1. The V and J ends lost 7 bases and 8 bases, in that order; junction bases with no gene match: 9. Per germline, CDR1 MDHEN and CDR2 SYDVKM. The CDR3 extends over 15 amino acids. The CDR3 coding sequence is TGTGCCAGCACCAAACAGGGGGCAAGGCATTCACCCCTCCACTTT. Amino acids: CASTKQGARHSPLHF. Complete variable domain (other parts from reference TRBV28 and TRBJ1-6): DVKVTQSSRYLVKRTGEKVFLECVQDMDHENMFWYRQDPGLGLRLIYFSYDVKMKEKGDIPEGYSVSREKKERFSLILESASTNQTSMYLCASTKQGARHSPLHFGNGTRLTVT.

The V gene is TRBV10-3, the J gene TRBJ2-3; tentative D call: TRBD2 (7 bases). CDR1 and CDR2 (germline): ENHRY, SYGVKD. The ends were cut back, 6 bases at V and 4 bases at J, with 17 bases in the middle. The CDR3 runs 15 residues. The DNA of the CDR3 is TGTGCCATCAGGAGGGGGGGGCAGGGTTCAGATACGCAGTATTTT. Translation gives CAIRRGGQGSDTQYF.

The chain employs TRBV29-1 and TRBJ2-7; 12 nucleotides match TRBD1. V lost 4 bases, J lost 2 bases, and 18 bases stayed unmatched. Germline-derived CDR1 and CDR2 are SQVTM and ANQGSEA. The CDR3 is 19 residues long. The CDR3 nucleotides read TGCAGCGTTGCTCCGGGACAGGGGGCTTTCCCCGGGACTACCTACGAGCAGTACTTC. Translated: CSVAPGQGAFPGTTYEQYF.

The chain joins TRBV6-2 or TRBV6-3 to TRBJ2-7; D uncertain. V gave up 5 bases and J gave up 3 bases, with 8 bases separating them. Germline CDR1 and CDR2: MNHEY and SVGEGT. The CDR3 covers 12 residues. The CDR3 protein is CASSPAGYEQYF. The CDR3 DNA follows: TGTGCCAGCAGTCCCGCCGGCTACGAGCAGTACTTC.

This clone was found once. This rearrangement joins TRBV11-1 to TRBJ2-5, with D tentatively TRBD1 (6 bases). Trimming took off 6 bases at V and 0 bases at J, with 8 bases between the two ends. In germline, CDR1 is SGHAT, CDR2 FQDESV (reference sequence). This CDR3 region has 13 residues. CDR3 loop: CASSTGYQETQYF. The CDR3, as DNA: TGTGCCAGCAGTACAGGGTACCAAGAGACCCAGTACTTC.

The CDR3 DNA is TGTGCCAGTACCTCCCCCGGGAGGAACTATGGCTACACCTTC. This codes for CASTSPGRNYGYTF. The genes are TRBV19 and TRBJ1-2; D not resolved. Trimming removed 7 bases from V and 2 bases from J, with 14 bases in between. Germline assignment: CDR1 LNHDA and CDR2 SQIVND (reference sequence). The CDR3 has 14 amino acids. The whole variable domain, remainder taken from reference TRBV19 and TRBJ1-2, is DGGITQSPKYLFRKEGQNVTLSCEQNLNHDAMYWYRQDPGQGLRLIYYSQIVNDFQKGDIAEGYSVSREKKESFPLTVTSAQKNPTAFYLCASTSPGRNYGYTFGSGTRLTVV.

The chain has TRBV10-3 and TRBJ2-5; TRBD1 agrees at 8 bases. The CDR3 extends over 14 amino acids. CDR1 is ENHRY, CDR2 SYGVKD, per germline. J was trimmed by 4 bases and V by 6 bases; bases with no gene match: 7. CDR3 region: CAIRGSDRAETQYF. As DNA, the CDR3 is TGTGCCATCAGGGGCTCGGACAGGGCAGAGACCCAGTACTTC.

Comments on this clone: The CDR3 does not close with the conserved phenylalanine or tryptophan, likely indicating a read error. The chain is built from TRBV5-5 and TRBJ2-7, with D possibly matching TRBD2 (5 bases). The CDR3 sequence is 15 residues long. Trimming removed 4 bases from V and 2 bases from J, with 16 bases in between. CDR1 is SGHKS, CDR2 YYEKEE, per germline (reference sequence). The CDR3 here is CASSPGTGVPYEQYL. The CDR3, as DNA: TGTGCCAGCAGCCCAGGAACCGGGGTACCCTACGAGCAGTACCTC.

The rearrangement joins TRBV7-9 to TRBJ1-3; 10 nucleotides line up with TRBD1. Germline loops: CDR1 SEHNR, CDR2 FQNEAQ (reference sequence). Unmatched junction bases numbered 8, after V lost 5 bases and J lost 4 bases. CDR3 length: 16 residues. The CDR3 protein is CASSAGQGESGNTIYF. Written as DNA, the CDR3 is TGTGCCAGCAGCGCTGGACAGGGGGAATCAGGAAACACCATATATTTT.

This clone was observed a single time. V and J are TRBV28 and TRBJ1-1; 8 bases match TRBD1. Germline V lookup: CDR1 MDHEN, CDR2 SYDVKM. The J segment lost 4 bases and the V segment lost 3 bases, leaving 4 bases of the junction unmatched. The CDR3 is 14 residues long. CDR3 nucleotide sequence: TGTGCCAGCAGTTTGACAGGGGACATCACTGAAGCTTTCTTT. This translates into CASSLTGDITEAFF.

The J gene is TRBJ2-3, the V gene TRBV18; 10 bases line up with TRBD1. V dropped 3 bases and J dropped 3; count of bases not matched to a gene: 9. The CDR3 spans 17 residues. Germline CDR1 is KGHSH and CDR2 is LQKENI. This CDR3 reads CASSPWPGQGKTDTQYF. The CDR3 DNA sequence: TGTGCCAGCTCACCGTGGCCGGGACAGGGGAAGACAGATACGCAGTATTTT.

V is TRBV7-2 and J is TRBJ2-3; 12 bases are shared with TRBD2. The trim removed 4 bases at V and 2 bases at J, leaving 7 bases unmatched. Germline CDR1 reads SGHTA; CDR2 reads FQGNSA. The CDR3 sequence is 17 residues long. Here the CDR3 DNA reads TGTGCCAGCAGCTCACGAGGACTAGCGGGGAACACAGATACGCAGTATTTT. Encoded protein: CASSSRGLAGNTDTQYF.

The sample holds a few counts of this clone. This sequence joins TRBV7-2 and TRBJ1-3, with 10 bases identical to TRBD1. The V gene end was trimmed by 2 bases and the J gene end by 1 base; junction bases not matched to a gene: 8. Germline CDR1 reads SGHTA; CDR2 reads FQGNSA. The CDR3 contains 18 residues. The CDR3 DNA reads TGTGCCAGCAGCTTAAGACAGGGGGCTGCCCTTTCTGGAAACACCATATATTTT. Protein product: CASSLRQGAALSGNTIYF.

V gene TRBV11-2 combines with J gene TRBJ2-3; 8 bases map to TRBD2. Germline V gene sequence: CDR1 SGHAT, CDR2 FQNNGV. There are 15 residues in the CDR3. J lost 3 bases, V lost 2 bases, and 4 bases had no gene match. In DNA, the CDR3 is TGTGCCAGCAGCTTATACGGGGGGGAGACAGATACGCAGTATTTT. This codes for CASSLYGGETDTQYF.

As DNA, the CDR3 is TGTGCCAGCAGTGAACCGAATGAAAAACTGTTTTTT. Protein sequence: CASSEPNEKLFF. The chain carries TRBV25-1 and TRBJ1-4, with D unresolved. Per the germline V gene, CDR1 is MGHDK and CDR2 is SYGVNS. V lost 2 bases to trimming and J lost 5 bases, with 3 bases between them. This CDR3 has 12 amino acids.